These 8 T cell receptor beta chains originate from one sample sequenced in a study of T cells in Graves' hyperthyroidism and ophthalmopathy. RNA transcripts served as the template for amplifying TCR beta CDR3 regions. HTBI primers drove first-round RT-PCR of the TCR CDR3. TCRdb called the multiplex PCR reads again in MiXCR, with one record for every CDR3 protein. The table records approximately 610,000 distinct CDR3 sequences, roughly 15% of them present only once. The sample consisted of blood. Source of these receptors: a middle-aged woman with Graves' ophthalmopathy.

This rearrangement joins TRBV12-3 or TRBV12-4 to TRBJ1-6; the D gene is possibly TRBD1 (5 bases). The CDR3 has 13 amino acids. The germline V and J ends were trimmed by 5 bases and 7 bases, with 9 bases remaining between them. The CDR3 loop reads CASSPRQNSPLHF. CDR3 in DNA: TGTGCCAGCAGTCCCCGACAGAATTCACCCCTCCACTTT.

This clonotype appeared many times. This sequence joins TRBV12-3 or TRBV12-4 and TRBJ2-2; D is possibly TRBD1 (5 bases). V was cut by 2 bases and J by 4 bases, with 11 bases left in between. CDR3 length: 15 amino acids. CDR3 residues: CASSLSQGSTGELFF. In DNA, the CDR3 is TGTGCCAGCAGTTTAAGCCAGGGAAGCACCGGGGAGCTGTTTTTT.

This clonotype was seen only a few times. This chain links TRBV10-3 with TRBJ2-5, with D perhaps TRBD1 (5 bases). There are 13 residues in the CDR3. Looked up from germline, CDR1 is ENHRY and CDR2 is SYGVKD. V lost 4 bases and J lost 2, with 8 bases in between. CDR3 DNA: TGTGCCATCAGTGGGCAGGGACAAGAGACCCAGTACTTC. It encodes CAISGQGQETQYF.

The CDR3, as DNA: TGCGCCAGCAGCCAAGATATCCCGGACAGTTTGACAACCTACGAGCAGTACTTC. Translated, it gives CASSQDIPDSLTTYEQYF. J is TRBJ2-7 and V is TRBV4-1; possibly TRBD1 for D (6 bases). The CDR3 sequence is 18 residues long. Trimming left V 0 bases short and J 2 bases short, with 20 bases between. The germline CDR1 and CDR2 sequences are MGHRA and YSYEKL.

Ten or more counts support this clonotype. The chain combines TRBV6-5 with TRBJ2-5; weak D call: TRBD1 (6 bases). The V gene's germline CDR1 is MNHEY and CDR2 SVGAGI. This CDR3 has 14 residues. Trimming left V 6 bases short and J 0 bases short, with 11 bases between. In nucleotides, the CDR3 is TGTGCCAGCAGCCACAGGGATCACCAAGAGACCCAGTACTTC. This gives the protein CASSHRDHQETQYF.

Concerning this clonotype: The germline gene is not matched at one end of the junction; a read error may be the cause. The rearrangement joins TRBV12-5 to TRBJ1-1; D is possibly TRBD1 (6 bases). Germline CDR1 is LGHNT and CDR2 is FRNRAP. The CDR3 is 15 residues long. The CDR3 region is CANGLTRGRGTEAFF. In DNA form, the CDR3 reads TGTGCTAATGGTTTGACGCGGGGGCGGGGTACTGAAGCTTTCTTT.

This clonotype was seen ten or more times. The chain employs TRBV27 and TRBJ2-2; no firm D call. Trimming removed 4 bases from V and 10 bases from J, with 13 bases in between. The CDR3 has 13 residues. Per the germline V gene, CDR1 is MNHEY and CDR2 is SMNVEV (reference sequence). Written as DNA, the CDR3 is TGTGCCAGCAGTTATCGGGCTAACCTGGAGCTGTTTTTT. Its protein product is CASSYRANLELFF.

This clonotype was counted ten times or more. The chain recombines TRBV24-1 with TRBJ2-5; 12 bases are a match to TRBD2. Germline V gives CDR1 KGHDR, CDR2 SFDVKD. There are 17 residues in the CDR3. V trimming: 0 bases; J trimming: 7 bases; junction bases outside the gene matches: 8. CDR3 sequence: CATSDLPGTSGLGTQYF. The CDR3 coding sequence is TGTGCCACCAGTGATTTGCCGGGGACTAGCGGGCTAGGGACCCAGTACTTC.